The clone carrying this T cell receptor (beta chain) was counted between two and nine times. The antigen is not known. These data belong to a study of blood T cells in healthy people across ages. Notes on the study in general: The recorded TCR beta diversity per million T cells decreased in a roughly linear manner with age. Diversity was higher, and naive CD4+ cells more numerous, in long-lived donors than in aged donors.

Then a second PCR, running roughly 7 to 11 cycles, was carried out with a sample-barcoded 5' primer and a J-beta primer mix. Every sample returned 2.5 million or more CDR3-containing paired-end reads. TCRdb reprocessed the 5' RACE reads with MiXCR, giving one entry per CDR3 protein. The sample comprises about 1.6 million distinct CDR3 sequences, 30% to 40% of which are singletons, and roughly 10% rests with the top ten. This CDR3 spans 15 amino acids. Trimming took 0 bases from V and 1 from J, leaving 9 bases between them. Germline V gene sequence: CDR1 LGHNA, CDR2 YNFKEQ. Sequencing used blood. The chain carries TRBV4-2 and TRBJ1-1, with D tentatively TRBD1 (5 bases). This receptor was identified in a woman in her twenties or thirties in good health. CDR3 nucleotide sequence: TGTGCCAGCAGCCAAGATAGGGGCCCGAACACTGAAGCTTTCTTT. Its translation is CASSQDRGPNTEAFF.